These 32 T cell receptor beta chains originate from one sample sequenced in a study of CD8+CD57+ T cells in acquired aplastic anemia. Genomic DNA served as template for TCR beta VDJ and CDR3 profiling. TCRdb itself ran the reads through MiXCR, one entry per CDR3 protein. The data hold about 48,000 distinct CDR3 sequences, with around 73% observed a single time. The sample was sorted CD4+, CD8+, or CD8+CD57+ T cells (not recorded which) from PBMCs. The receptors were gathered from a human donor in good health, serving as a control.

The V and J genes are TRBV24-1 and TRBJ1-1; tentative D call: TRBD1 (6 bases). Germline-derived CDR1 and CDR2 are KGHDR and SFDVKD. This CDR3 is built from 14 residues. V lost 6 bases to trimming and J lost 1 base, with 11 bases between them. The CDR3 DNA follows: TGTGCCACCAGTTCGGACAGAAGGAACACTGAAGCTTTCTTT. Amino acids: CATSSDRRNTEAFF.

The gene calls are TRBV7-6 and TRBJ1-2; D is unresolved. The CDR3 extends over 14 amino acids. Trimming cost V 1 base and J 0 bases, with 6 bases left between them. CDR1 is SGHVS and CDR2 is FNYEAQ in the germline V gene. The CDR3 bases are TGTGCCAGCAGCTTAGGACACACTAACTATGGCTACACCTTC. It specifies CASSLGHTNYGYTF.

This clonotype is medium-sized (0.01 to 0.1%) in the sample. The chain carries TRBV7-9 and TRBJ2-1; D may correspond to TRBD1 or TRBD2 (5 bases each). Trimming shortened V by 5 bases and J by 5 bases, and 10 bases separated the two germline ends. CDR3 length equals 13 residues. Germline V gives CDR1 SEHNR, CDR2 FQNEAQ (reference sequence). In DNA form, the CDR3 reads TGTGCCAGCAGCCCCGGGGCCCACAATGAGCAGTTCTTC. Protein sequence: CASSPGAHNEQFF.

The gene calls are TRBV7-8 and TRBJ1-1; D unresolved. V lost 1 base and J 1 base, leaving 4 bases between the germline ends. Germline V lookup: CDR1 SGHVS, CDR2 FQNEAQ. This CDR3 has 13 residues. The CDR3 region has the DNA TGTGCCAGCAGCTTAGGCAGGAACACTGAAGCTTTCTTT. Protein sequence: CASSLGRNTEAFF.

This clonotype was seen a handful of times. The V call is TRBV2, the J call TRBJ2-3; D is undetermined. Trimming cost V 4 bases and J 4 bases, with 6 bases left between them. This CDR3 has 12 residues. Looked up from germline, CDR1 is SNHLY and CDR2 is FYNNEI. The CDR3 protein is CASSGSADTQYF. For the CDR3, the DNA is TGTGCCAGCAGTGGTTCGGCAGATACGCAGTATTTT.

This rearrangement joins TRBV29-1 to TRBJ2-7; TRBD2 might be the D (5 bases). This CDR3 contains 14 residues. V lost 4 bases to trimming and J lost 1 base, with 14 bases between them. Per the germline V gene, CDR1 is SQVTM and CDR2 is ANQGSEA. CDR3: CSVGEGGLSYEQYF. In DNA, the CDR3 is TGCAGCGTTGGGGAAGGCGGACTGTCCTACGAGCAGTACTTC.

This clonotype was seen once. The chain uses TRBV15 and TRBJ2-1; D possibly corresponds to TRBD1 (6 bases). The V and J ends lost 5 bases and 3 bases respectively, with 17 bases between them. This CDR3 comprises 16 residues. Germline CDR1 is LNHNV and CDR2 is YYDKDF (reference sequence). CDR3 sequence reads: CATSGGLRADYNEQFF. DNA for the CDR3: TGTGCCACCAGCGGGGGCTTAAGAGCGGACTACAATGAGCAGTTCTTC.

V is TRBV24-1 and J is TRBJ2-2; either TRBD1 or TRBD2 may fit D (5 bases each). Between the trimmed V and J ends, which lost 2 bases and 9 bases, there was a span of 15 bases. Per the germline V gene, CDR1 is KGHDR and CDR2 is SFDVKD. The length of the CDR3 is 15 residues. In nucleotides, the CDR3 is TGTGCCACCAGTGATTCGGGGCCCCCGGGAAGGGAGCTGTTTTTT. It yields the protein CATSDSGPPGRELFF.

In this sample, this clonotype turned up many times. The rearrangement uses TRBV3-1 and TRBJ2-6, with D tentatively TRBD1 (6 bases). V lost 6 bases and J 0 bases, leaving 15 bases between the germline ends. The CDR3 covers 17 residues. Germline values: CDR1 LGHDT, CDR2 YNNKEL (reference sequence). CDR3 DNA: TGTGCCAGCAGGGACGACAGGCTGGCCTCTGGGGCCAACGTCCTGACTTTC. It translates to CASRDDRLASGANVLTF.

The chain has TRBV7-9 and TRBJ1-2; D is perhaps TRBD1 (6 bases). The CDR3 runs 12 residues. CDR1 and CDR2 (germline): SEHNR, FQNEAQ (reference sequence). The V gene lost 5 bases and the J gene lost 6 bases, with 10 bases spanning the gap. CDR3 region: CASSLTGNGYTF. For the CDR3, the DNA is TGTGCCAGCAGCCTAACAGGGAATGGCTACACCTTC.

The chain uses TRBV19 and TRBJ2-6; D is unresolved. This CDR3 contains 16 residues. Germline lookup yields CDR1 LNHDA and CDR2 SQIVND (reference sequence). V was pared by 1 base and J by 0 bases, with 7 bases between. The CDR3 spells CASSIGSDSGANVLTF. DNA for the CDR3: TGTGCCAGTAGTATAGGTTCGGACTCTGGGGCCAACGTCCTGACTTTC.

V gene TRBV24-1 combines with J gene TRBJ2-1; 12 nucleotides agree with TRBD2. The trim removed 5 bases at V and 2 bases at J, leaving 0 bases unmatched. Germline CDR1 reads KGHDR; CDR2 reads SFDVKD. The CDR3 length is 15 residues. The CDR3 region is CATSGTSGTYNEQFF. CDR3 coding DNA: TGTGCCACCAGTGGGACTAGCGGGACCTACAATGAGCAGTTCTTC.

This clonotype was counted many times. V usage is TRBV6-2 or TRBV6-3 and J usage is TRBJ2-3; D is unresolved. Germline V gene data show CDR1 as MNHEY and CDR2 as SVGEGT. V lost 6 bases to trimming and J lost 6 bases, with 16 bases between them. The CDR3 totals 14 residues. The CDR3 region has the DNA TGTGCCAGCAGCCTACTCTTCTCCCTTGATACGCAGTATTTT. Translation gives CASSLLFSLDTQYF.

This rearrangement joins TRBV24-1 to TRBJ2-3; a possible D gene is TRBD1 (5 bases). The CDR3 length is 13 residues. V shed 2 bases and J shed 5 bases, with 7 bases lying between them. Germline loops: CDR1 KGHDR, CDR2 SFDVKD. CDR3 region: CATSDSRGDTQYF. CDR3 DNA: TGTGCCACCAGTGATTCAAGGGGAGATACGCAGTATTTT.

The CDR3 nucleotides read TGCGCCAGCAGCGCAGACTCTAGCGGGAGTATTGCAGATACGCAGTATTTT. This gives the protein CASSADSSGSIADTQYF. The chain is built from TRBV5-1 and TRBJ2-3, with 10 nucleotides matching TRBD2. V lost 4 bases, J lost 4 bases, and 12 bases stayed unmatched. The CDR3 extends over 17 amino acids. Looked up from germline, CDR1 is SGHRS and CDR2 is YFSETQ.

The CDR3 spells CSAFDPNTEAFF. In DNA, the CDR3 is TGCAGTGCTTTTGACCCGAACACTGAAGCTTTCTTT. The chain uses TRBV20-1 and TRBJ1-1; D is uncertain. The V end lost 5 bases, the J end lost 1 base, and 8 bases lay between the germline ends. Germline V gene lookup returns CDR1 DFQATT and CDR2 SNEGSKA (reference sequence). This CDR3 has 12 amino acids.

V usage is TRBV10-3 and J usage is TRBJ1-2; 7 nucleotides align to TRBD1. The germline CDR1 and CDR2 sequences are ENHRY and SYGVKD. Losses at the gene ends were 7 bases for V and 1 base for J; bases not matched to a gene: 6. The CDR3 extends over 14 amino acids. This CDR3 is CAITQGQINYGYTF. DNA for the CDR3: TGTGCCATCACCCAGGGACAGATTAACTATGGCTACACCTTC.

This clonotype was observed a single time. The rearrangement links TRBV25-1 to TRBJ2-1, with D possibly being TRBD2 (6 bases). Trimming removed 2 bases from V and 2 bases from J, with 16 bases in between. Germline V gives CDR1 MGHDK, CDR2 SYGVNS. CDR3 length equals 17 residues. DNA for the CDR3: TGTGCCAGCAGTGAAGCAGGAGGGCAGGCCCCCTACAATGAGCAGTTCTTC. Its translation: CASSEAGGQAPYNEQFF.

This clonotype was seen a single time. The gene calls are TRBV25-1 and TRBJ1-2; D not certain. CDR1 and CDR2 (germline): MGHDK, SYGVNS. Between the trimmed V and J ends, which lost 4 bases and 2 bases, there was a span of 8 bases. The CDR3 runs 13 residues. For the CDR3, the DNA is TGTGCCAGCAGTGGCGTACAAAACTATGGCTACACCTTC. This gives the protein CASSGVQNYGYTF.

This clonotype was observed a few times. The rearrangement joins TRBV7-8 to TRBJ2-7; 8 bases are a match to TRBD1. Per the germline V gene, CDR1 is SGHVS and CDR2 is FQNEAQ. This CDR3 comprises 15 residues. V lost 2 bases and J lost 3; bases outside the gene matches: 6. CDR3 residues: CASSLSSGQGYEQYF. In DNA form, the CDR3 reads TGTGCCAGCAGCTTATCGAGCGGACAGGGCTACGAGCAGTACTTC.

The chain joins TRBV20-1 to TRBJ2-1; D is perhaps TRBD2 (5 bases). Germline loops: CDR1 DFQATT, CDR2 SNEGSKA (reference sequence). V lost 0 bases to trimming and J lost 3 bases, with 6 bases between them. CDR3 length equals 13 residues. The chain's CDR3 is CSARDRDYNEQFF. DNA for the CDR3: TGCAGTGCTAGAGACCGGGACTACAATGAGCAGTTCTTC.

This chain links TRBV7-8 with TRBJ2-2; D gene ambiguous. CDR3 size: 11 residues. Trimming took 5 bases from V and 11 from J, leaving 9 bases between them. The germline CDR1 and CDR2 sequences are SGHVS and FQNEAQ. The CDR3, as DNA: TGTGCCAGCAGCCCTATAAATGAGCTGTTTTTT. Translated: CASSPINELFF.

V usage is TRBV7-3 and J usage is TRBJ2-5, with TRBD2 matching over 7 bases. This CDR3 has 13 residues. CDR1 is SGHTA, CDR2 FQGTGA, per germline. The junction had 5 bases not matched to a gene; V was cut back by 5 bases and J by 5 bases. CDR3: CASSRGGYETQYF. The CDR3 DNA reads as TGTGCCAGCAGCCGCGGGGGTTACGAGACCCAGTACTTC.

V is TRBV12-3 or TRBV12-4 and J is TRBJ2-7; 7 bases agree with TRBD1. The CDR3 contains 15 residues. V was clipped by 5 bases and J by 0 bases; unmatched bases: 7. CDR3 in amino acids: CASSQRGPSSYEQYF. The CDR3 region has the DNA TGTGCCAGCAGTCAGAGGGGGCCCTCCTCCTACGAGCAGTACTTC.

The sample holds a few counts of this clonotype. The chain has TRBV25-1 and TRBJ2-3, with D possibly being TRBD1 (5 bases). This CDR3 spans 16 amino acids. Germline values: CDR1 MGHDK, CDR2 SYGVNS. Trimming cost V 2 bases and J 3 bases, with 15 bases left between them. This chain's CDR3 is CASSETEQGRTDTQYF. DNA of the CDR3: TGTGCCAGCAGTGAAACGGAGCAGGGCAGGACAGATACGCAGTATTTT.

The chain employs TRBV4-2 and TRBJ1-2, with D hard to call. The CDR3 runs to 14 residues. Germline V gene lookup returns CDR1 LGHNA and CDR2 YNFKEQ. Trimming stripped 2 bases from V and 4 bases from J, with 11 bases between. Here the CDR3 reads CASSQPGPLYGYTF. The DNA of the CDR3 is TGTGCCAGCAGCCAACCAGGACCCCTCTATGGCTACACCTTC.

V usage is TRBV2 and J usage is TRBJ2-3; 8 bases map to TRBD1. Germline CDR1 and CDR2: SNHLY and FYNNEI. V gave up 4 bases and J gave up 0 bases; unmatched junction bases: 3. The CDR3 contains 15 residues. The CDR3 DNA sequence: TGTGCCAGCAGTGGCCAGGGGGCAAGCACAGATACGCAGTATTTT. It is translated as CASSGQGASTDTQYF.

This rearrangement joins TRBV7-3 to TRBJ2-7, with 8 bases fitting TRBD1. The CDR3 loop spans 14 amino acids. Germline V CDR1 and CDR2: SGHTA, FQGTGA. Trimming removed 3 bases from V and 6 bases from J; junction bases left unmatched: 7. The CDR3 here is CASSLDRDLSEQYF. Written as DNA, the CDR3 is TGTGCCAGCAGCTTGGACAGGGATCTGAGCGAGCAGTACTTC.

This clonotype has only a few counts. The V gene is TRBV19, the J gene TRBJ1-5; TRBD1 matches at 10 bases. The germline V gene encodes CDR1 LNHDA and CDR2 SQIVND (reference sequence). After removal of 7 bases from V and 5 bases from J, the junction contained 5 bases not matched to a gene. This CDR3 comprises 14 residues. Here the CDR3 reads CASTSTGGDQPQHF. The DNA of the CDR3 is TGTGCCAGTACTTCGACAGGGGGCGATCAGCCCCAGCATTTT.

CDR3 region: CASSIGGTSSYEQYF. The CDR3 nucleotides are TGTGCCAGTAGTATTGGCGGGACGAGTTCCTACGAGCAGTACTTC. The chain employs TRBV19 and TRBJ2-7; tentatively, D is TRBD2 (6 bases). CDR3 length: 15 residues. Germline lookup yields CDR1 LNHDA and CDR2 SQIVND (reference sequence). V lost 3 bases to trimming and J lost 1 base, with 13 bases between them.

V and J are TRBV12-3 or TRBV12-4 and TRBJ1-5, with D unresolved. The CDR3 runs to 13 residues. Trimming removed 5 bases at V and 5 bases at J, with 10 bases between. CDR3: CASSPKRDQPQHF. The DNA of the CDR3 is TGTGCCAGCAGTCCCAAACGGGATCAGCCCCAGCATTTT.

This chain connects TRBV24-1 to TRBJ1-2, with 7 bases lining up with TRBD1. This CDR3 has 14 residues. Looked up from germline, CDR1 is KGHDR and CDR2 is SFDVKD. Unmatched junction bases numbered 10, after V lost 9 bases and J lost 4 bases. CDR3 DNA: TGTGCCACCGAGGTCGTGGACAGGTTCTATGGCTACACCTTC. Amino acid sequence: CATEVVDRFYGYTF.